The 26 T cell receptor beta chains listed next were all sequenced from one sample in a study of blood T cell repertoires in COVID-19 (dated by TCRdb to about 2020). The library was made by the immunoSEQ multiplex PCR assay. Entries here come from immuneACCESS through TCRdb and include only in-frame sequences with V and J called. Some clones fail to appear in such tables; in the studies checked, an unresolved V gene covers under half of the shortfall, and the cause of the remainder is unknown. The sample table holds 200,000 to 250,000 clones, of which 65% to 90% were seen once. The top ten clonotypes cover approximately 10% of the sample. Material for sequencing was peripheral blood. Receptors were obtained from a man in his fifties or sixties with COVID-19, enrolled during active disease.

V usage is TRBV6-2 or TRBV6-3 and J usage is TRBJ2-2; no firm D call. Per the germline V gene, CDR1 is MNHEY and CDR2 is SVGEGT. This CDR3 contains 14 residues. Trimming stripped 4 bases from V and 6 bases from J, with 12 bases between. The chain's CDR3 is CASSSPTTAGELFF. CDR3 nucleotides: TGTGCCAGCAGTTCACCTACTACCGCCGGGGAGCTGTTTTTT.

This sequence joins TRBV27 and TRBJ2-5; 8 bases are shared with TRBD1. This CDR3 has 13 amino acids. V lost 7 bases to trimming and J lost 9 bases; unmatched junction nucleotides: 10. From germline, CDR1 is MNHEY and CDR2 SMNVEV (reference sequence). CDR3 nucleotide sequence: TGTGCCAGCACCAAGCAAACACAGGGGGCCCAGTACTTC. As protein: CASTKQTQGAQYF.

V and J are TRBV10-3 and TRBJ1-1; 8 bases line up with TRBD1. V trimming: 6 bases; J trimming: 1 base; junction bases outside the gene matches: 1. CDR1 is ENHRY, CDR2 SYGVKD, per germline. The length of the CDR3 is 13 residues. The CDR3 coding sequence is TGTGCCATCAGGCAGGGGGCGAACACTGAAGCTTTCTTT. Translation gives CAIRQGANTEAFF.

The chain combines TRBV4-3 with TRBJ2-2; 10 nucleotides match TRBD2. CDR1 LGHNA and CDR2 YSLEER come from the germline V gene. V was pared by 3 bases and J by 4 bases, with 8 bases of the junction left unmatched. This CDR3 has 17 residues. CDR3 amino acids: CASSQSSGGAATGELFF. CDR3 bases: TGCGCCAGCAGCCAGTCGAGCGGGGGGGCCGCCACCGGGGAGCTGTTTTTT.

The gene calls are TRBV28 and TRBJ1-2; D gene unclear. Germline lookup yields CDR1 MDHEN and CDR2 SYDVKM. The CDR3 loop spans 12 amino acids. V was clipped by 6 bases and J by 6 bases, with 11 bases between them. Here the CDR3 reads CASSPDTDGYTF. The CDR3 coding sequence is TGTGCCAGCAGCCCTGACACTGATGGCTACACCTTC.

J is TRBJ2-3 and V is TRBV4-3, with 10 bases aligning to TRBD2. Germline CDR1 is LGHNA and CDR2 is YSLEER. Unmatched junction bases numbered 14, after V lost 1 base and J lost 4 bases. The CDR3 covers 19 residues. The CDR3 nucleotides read TGCGCCAGCAGCCAAGCCCAGTTAGCGGGGGGCCCTAGGCCAGATACGCAGTATTTT. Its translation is CASSQAQLAGGPRPDTQYF.

The CDR3, as DNA: TGTGCCATCAGTGAGTCCAGGTCTTCCCAGTACTTC. Encoded protein: CAISESRSSQYF. The gene calls are TRBV10-3 and TRBJ2-5; D not resolved. The ends were cut back, 0 bases at V and 9 bases at J, with 8 bases in the middle. Germline V gene lookup returns CDR1 ENHRY and CDR2 SYGVKD. The length of the CDR3 is 12 residues.

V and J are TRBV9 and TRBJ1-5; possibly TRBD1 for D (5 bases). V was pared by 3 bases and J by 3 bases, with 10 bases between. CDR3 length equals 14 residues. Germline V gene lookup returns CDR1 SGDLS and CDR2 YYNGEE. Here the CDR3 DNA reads TGTGCCAGCAGCGCAACAGGCGTCAATCAGCCCCAGCATTTT. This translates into CASSATGVNQPQHF.

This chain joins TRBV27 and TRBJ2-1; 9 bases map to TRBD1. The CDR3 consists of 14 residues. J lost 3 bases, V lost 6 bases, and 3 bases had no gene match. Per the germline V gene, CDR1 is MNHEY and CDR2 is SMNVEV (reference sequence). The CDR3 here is CASRRDRVYNEQFF. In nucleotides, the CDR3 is TGTGCCAGCAGGAGGGACAGGGTCTACAATGAGCAGTTCTTC.

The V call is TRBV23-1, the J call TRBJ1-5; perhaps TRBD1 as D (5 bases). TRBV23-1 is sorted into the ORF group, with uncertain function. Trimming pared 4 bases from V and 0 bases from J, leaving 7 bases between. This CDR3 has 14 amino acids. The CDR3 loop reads CASSRGGSNQPQHF. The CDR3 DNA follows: TGCGCCAGCAGTCGGGGGGGTAGCAATCAGCCCCAGCATTTT.

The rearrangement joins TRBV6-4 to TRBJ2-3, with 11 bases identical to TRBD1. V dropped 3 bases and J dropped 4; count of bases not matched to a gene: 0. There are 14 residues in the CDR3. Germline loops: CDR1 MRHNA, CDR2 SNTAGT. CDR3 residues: CASSEGQGADTQYF. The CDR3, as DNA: TGTGCCAGCAGTGAGGGACAGGGGGCAGATACGCAGTATTTT.

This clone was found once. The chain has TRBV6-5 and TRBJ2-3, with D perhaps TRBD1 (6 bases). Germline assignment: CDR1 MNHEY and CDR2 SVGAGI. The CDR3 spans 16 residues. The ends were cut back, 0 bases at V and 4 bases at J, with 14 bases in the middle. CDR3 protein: CASSYSFTQGPDTQYF. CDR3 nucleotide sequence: TGTGCCAGCAGTTACTCGTTCACACAGGGTCCAGATACGCAGTATTTT.

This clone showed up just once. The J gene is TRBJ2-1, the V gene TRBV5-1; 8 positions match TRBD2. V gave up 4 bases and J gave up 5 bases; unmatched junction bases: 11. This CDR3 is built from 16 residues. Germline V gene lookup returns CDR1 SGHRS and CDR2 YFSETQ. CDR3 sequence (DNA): TGCGCCAGCAGCCCGCTTTCCCGGGGGGGCGACAATGAGCAGTTCTTC. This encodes CASSPLSRGGDNEQFF. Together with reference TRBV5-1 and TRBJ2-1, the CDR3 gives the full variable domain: KAGVTQTPRYLIKTRGQQVTLSCSPISGHRSVSWYQQTPGQGLQFLFEYFSETQRNKGNFPGRFSGRQFSNSRSEMNVSTLELGDSALYLCASSPLSRGGDNEQFFGPGTRLTVL.

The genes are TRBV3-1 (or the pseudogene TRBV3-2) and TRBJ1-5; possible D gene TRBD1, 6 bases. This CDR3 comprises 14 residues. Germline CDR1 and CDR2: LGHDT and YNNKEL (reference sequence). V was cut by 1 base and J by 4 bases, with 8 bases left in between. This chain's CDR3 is CASSQGTDNQPQHF. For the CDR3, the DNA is TGTGCCAGCAGCCAAGGGACAGATAATCAGCCCCAGCATTTT.

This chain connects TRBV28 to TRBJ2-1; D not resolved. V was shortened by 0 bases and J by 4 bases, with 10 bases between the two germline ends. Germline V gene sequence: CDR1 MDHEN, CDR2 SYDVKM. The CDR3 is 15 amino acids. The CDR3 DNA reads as TGTGCCAGCAGTTTATGGCAGGCCGAATACAATGAGCAGTTCTTC. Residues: CASSLWQAEYNEQFF.

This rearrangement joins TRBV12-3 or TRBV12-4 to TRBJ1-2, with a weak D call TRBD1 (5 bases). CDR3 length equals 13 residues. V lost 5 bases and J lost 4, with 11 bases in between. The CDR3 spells CASSAGGAYGYTF. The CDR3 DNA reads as TGTGCCAGCAGTGCTGGAGGGGCCTATGGCTACACCTTC.

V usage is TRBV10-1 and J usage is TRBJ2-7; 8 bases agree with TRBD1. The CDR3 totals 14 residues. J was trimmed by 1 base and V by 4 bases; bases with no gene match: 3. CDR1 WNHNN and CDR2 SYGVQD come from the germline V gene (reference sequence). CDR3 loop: CASSADRGSYEQYF. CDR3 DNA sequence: TGCGCCAGCAGTGCCGACAGGGGTTCCTACGAGCAGTACTTC.

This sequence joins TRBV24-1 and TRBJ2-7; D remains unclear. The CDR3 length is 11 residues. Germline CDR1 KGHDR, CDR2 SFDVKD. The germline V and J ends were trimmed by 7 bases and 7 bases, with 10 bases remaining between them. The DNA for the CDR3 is TGTGCCACCAGAGATCCAGTGGAGCAGTACTTC. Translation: CATRDPVEQYF.

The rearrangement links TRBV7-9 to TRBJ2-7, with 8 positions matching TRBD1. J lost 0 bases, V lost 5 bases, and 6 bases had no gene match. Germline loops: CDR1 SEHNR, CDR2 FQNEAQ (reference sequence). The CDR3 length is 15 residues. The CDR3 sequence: CASSPDRVSSYEQYF. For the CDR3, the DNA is TGTGCCAGCAGCCCGGACAGGGTGAGCTCCTACGAGCAGTACTTC.

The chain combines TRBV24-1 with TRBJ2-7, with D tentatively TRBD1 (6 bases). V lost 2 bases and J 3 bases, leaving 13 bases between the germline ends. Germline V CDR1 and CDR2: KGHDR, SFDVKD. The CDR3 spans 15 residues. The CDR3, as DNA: TGTGCCACCAGTGATTACAGGGCACGTTTCTACGAGCAGTACTTC. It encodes CATSDYRARFYEQYF.

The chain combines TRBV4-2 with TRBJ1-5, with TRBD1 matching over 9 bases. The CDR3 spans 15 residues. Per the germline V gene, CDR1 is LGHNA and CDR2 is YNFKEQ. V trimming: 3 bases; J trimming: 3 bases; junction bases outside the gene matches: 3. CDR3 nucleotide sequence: TGTGCCAGCAGCCAGACAGGGGGGAACAATCAGCCCCAGCATTTT. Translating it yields CASSQTGGNNQPQHF.

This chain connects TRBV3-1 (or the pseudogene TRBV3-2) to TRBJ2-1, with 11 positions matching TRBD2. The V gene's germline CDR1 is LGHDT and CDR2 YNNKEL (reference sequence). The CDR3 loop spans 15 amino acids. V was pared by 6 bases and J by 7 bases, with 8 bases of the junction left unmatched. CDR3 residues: CASRRTSGRRNEQFF. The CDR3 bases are TGTGCCAGCAGACGTACTAGCGGGAGAAGGAATGAGCAGTTCTTC.

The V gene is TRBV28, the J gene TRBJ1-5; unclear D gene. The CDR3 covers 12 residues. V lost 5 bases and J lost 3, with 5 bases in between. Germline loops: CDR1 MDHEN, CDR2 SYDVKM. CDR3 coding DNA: TGTGCCAGCAGTCCATCCAATCAGCCCCAGCATTTT. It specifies CASSPSNQPQHF.

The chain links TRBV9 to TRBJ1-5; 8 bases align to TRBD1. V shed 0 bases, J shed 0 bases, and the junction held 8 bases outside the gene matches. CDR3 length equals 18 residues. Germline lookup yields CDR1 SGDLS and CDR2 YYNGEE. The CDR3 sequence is CASSVEAKDRDSNQPQHF. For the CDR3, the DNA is TGTGCCAGCAGCGTAGAGGCCAAGGACAGGGATAGCAATCAGCCCCAGCATTTT.

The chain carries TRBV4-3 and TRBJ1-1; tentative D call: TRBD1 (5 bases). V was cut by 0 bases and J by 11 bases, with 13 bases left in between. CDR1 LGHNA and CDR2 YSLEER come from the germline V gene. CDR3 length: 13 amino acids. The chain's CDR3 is CASSQEAGLMAFF. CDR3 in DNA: TGCGCCAGCAGCCAAGAAGCAGGGTTAATGGCTTTCTTT.

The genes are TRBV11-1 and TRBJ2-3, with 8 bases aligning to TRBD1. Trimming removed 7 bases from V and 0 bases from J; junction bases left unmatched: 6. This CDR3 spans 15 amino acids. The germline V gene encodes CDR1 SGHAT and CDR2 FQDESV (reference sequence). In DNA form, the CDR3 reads TGTGCCAGCACAGGACAGGGCCCTAGCACAGATACGCAGTATTTT. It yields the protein CASTGQGPSTDTQYF.